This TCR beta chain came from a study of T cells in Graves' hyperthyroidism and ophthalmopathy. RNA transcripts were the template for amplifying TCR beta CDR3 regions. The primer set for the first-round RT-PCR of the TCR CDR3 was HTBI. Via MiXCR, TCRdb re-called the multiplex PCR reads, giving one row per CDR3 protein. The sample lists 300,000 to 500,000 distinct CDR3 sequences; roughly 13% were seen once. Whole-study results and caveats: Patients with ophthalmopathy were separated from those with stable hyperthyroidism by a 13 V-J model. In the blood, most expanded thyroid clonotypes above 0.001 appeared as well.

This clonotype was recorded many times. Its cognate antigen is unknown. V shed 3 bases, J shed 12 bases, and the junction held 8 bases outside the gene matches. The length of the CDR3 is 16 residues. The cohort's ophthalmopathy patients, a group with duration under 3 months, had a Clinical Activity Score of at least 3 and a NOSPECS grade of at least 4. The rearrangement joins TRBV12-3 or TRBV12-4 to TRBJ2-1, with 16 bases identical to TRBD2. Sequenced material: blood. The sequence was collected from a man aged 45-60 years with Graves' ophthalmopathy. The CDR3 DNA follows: TGTGCCAGCAGTTTCTGGGGACTAGCGGGAGGGCTGGGGCAGTTCTTC. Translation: CASSFWGLAGGLGQFF.